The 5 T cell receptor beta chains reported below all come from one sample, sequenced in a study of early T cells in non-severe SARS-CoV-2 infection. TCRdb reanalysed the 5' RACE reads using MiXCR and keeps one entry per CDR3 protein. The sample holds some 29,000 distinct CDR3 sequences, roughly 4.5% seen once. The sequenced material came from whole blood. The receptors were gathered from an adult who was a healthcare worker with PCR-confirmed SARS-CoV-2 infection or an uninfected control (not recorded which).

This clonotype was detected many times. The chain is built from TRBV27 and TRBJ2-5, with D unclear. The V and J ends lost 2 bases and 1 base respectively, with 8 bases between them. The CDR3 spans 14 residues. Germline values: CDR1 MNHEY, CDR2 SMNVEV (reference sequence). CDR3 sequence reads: CASSLKSPQETQYF. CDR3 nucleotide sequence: TGTGCCAGCAGTTTAAAATCACCCCAAGAGACCCAGTACTTC.

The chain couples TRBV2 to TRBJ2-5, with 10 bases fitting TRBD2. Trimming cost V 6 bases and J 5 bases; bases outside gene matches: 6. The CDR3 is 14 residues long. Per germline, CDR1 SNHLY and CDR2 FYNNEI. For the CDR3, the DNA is TGTGCCAGCAGCGGTGGGACTAGCGCCGAGACCCAGTACTTC. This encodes CASSGGTSAETQYF.

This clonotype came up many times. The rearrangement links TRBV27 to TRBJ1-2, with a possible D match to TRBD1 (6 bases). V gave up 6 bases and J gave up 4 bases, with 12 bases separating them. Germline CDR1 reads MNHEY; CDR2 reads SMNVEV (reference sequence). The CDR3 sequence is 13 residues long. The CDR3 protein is CASSGQPTYGYTF. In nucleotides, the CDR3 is TGTGCCAGCAGCGGACAGCCCACCTATGGCTACACCTTC.

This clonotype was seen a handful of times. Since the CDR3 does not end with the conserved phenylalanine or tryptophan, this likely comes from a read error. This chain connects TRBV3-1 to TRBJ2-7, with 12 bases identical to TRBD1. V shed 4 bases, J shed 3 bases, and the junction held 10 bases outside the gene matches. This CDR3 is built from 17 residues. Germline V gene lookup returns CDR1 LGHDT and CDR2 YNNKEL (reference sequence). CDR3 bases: TGTGCCAGCAGCCGAGGGATAGGGACAGGGGGCTACTACGAGCAGTACTCC. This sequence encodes CASSRGIGTGGYYEQYS.

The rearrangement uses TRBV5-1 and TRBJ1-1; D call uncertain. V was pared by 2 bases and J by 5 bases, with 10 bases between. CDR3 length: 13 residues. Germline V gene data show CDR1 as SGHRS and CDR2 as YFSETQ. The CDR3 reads CASSFTVETEAFF. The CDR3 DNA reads TGCGCCAGCAGCTTTACAGTGGAAACTGAAGCTTTCTTT.